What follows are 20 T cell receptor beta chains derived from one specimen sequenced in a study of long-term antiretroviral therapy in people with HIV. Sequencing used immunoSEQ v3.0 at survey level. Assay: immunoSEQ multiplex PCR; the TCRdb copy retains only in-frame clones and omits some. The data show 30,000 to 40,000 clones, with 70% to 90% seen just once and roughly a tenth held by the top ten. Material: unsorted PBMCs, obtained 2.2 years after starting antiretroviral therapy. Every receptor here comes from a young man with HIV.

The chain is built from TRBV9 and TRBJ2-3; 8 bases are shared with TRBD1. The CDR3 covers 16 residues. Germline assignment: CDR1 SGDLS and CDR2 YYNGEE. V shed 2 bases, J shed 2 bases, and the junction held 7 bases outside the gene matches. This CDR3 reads CASSVRQGTVTDTQYF. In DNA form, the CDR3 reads TGTGCCAGCAGCGTCCGACAGGGGACCGTCACAGATACGCAGTATTTT.

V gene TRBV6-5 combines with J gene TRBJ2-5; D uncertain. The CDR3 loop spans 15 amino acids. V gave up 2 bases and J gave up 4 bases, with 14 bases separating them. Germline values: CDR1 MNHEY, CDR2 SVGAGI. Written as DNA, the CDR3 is TGTGCCAGCAGTTACCTCGACCCTTCCCTAGAGACCCAGTACTTC. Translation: CASSYLDPSLETQYF.

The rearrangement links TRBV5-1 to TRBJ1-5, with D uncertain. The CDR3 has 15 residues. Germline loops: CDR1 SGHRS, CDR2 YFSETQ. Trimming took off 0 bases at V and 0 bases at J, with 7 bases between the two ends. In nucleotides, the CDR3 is TGCGCCAGCAGCTTGGCTGGTTATAGCAATCAGCCCCAGCATTTT. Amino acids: CASSLAGYSNQPQHF.

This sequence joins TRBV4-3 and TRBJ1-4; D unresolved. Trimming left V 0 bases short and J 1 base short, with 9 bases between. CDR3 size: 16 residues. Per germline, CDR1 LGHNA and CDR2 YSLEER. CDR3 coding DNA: TGCGCCAGCAGCCAAGATCCAGCAGGAACTAATGAAAAACTGTTTTTT. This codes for CASSQDPAGTNEKLFF.

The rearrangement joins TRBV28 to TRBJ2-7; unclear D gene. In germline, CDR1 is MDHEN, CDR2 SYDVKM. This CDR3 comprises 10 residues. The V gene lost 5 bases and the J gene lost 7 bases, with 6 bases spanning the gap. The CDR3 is CASSLREQYF. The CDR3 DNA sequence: TGTGCCAGCAGTCTCAGGGAGCAGTACTTC.

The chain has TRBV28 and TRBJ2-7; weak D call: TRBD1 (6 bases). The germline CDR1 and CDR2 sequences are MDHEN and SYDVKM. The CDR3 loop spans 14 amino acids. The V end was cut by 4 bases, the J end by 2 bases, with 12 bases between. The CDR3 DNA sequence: TGTGCCAGCAGTTCGCGGACAGTTACCTACGAGCAGTACTTC. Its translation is CASSSRTVTYEQYF.

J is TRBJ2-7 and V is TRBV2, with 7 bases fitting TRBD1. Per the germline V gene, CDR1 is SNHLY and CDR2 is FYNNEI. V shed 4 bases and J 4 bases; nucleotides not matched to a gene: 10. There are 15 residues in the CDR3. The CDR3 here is CASSVEQGSVYEQYF. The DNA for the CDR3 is TGTGCCAGCAGTGTCGAACAGGGGTCTGTGTACGAGCAGTACTTC.

CDR3 loop: CASSFFGTGGHEQYF. The CDR3 nucleotides are TGTGCCAGCAGCTTCTTCGGGACAGGGGGCCACGAGCAGTACTTC. J is TRBJ2-7 and V is TRBV7-2, with TRBD1 matching over 12 bases. Germline trimming cut 3 bases from V and 5 bases from J; bases unmatched to any gene: 5. CDR1 and CDR2 (germline): SGHTA, FQGNSA. The length of the CDR3 is 15 residues. The whole variable domain, filled in from reference TRBV7-2 and TRBJ2-7, reads GAGVSQSPSNKVTEKGKDVELRCDPISGHTALYWYRQSLGQGLEFLIYFQGNSAPDKSGLPSDRFSAERTGGSVSTLTIQRTQQEDSAVYLCASSFFGTGGHEQYFGPGTRLTVT.

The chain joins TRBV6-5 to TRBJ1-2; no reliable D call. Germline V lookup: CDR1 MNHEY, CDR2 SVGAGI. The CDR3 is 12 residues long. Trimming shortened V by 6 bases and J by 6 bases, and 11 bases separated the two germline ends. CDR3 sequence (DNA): TGTGCCAGCAGCCCTACGAGTGATGGCTACACCTTC. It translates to CASSPTSDGYTF.

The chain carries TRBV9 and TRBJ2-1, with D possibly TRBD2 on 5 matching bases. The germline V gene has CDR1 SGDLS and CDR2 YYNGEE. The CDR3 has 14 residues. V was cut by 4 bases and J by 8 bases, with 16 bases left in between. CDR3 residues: CASSQLGNRDEQFF. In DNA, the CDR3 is TGTGCCAGCAGCCAACTAGGGAATCGGGATGAGCAGTTCTTC. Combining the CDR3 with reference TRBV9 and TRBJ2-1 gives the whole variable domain DSGVTQTPKHLITATGQRVTLRCSPRSGDLSVYWYQQSLDQGLQFLIQYYNGEERAKGNILERFSAQQFPDLHSELNLSSLELGDSALYFCASSQLGNRDEQFFGPGTRLTVL.

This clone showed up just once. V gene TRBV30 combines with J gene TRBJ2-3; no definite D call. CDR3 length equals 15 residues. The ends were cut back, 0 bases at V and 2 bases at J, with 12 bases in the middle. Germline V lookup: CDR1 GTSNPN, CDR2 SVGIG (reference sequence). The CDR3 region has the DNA TGTGCCTGGAGTGTCAAAGGTCCCCTCACAGATACGCAGTATTTT. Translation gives CAWSVKGPLTDTQYF.

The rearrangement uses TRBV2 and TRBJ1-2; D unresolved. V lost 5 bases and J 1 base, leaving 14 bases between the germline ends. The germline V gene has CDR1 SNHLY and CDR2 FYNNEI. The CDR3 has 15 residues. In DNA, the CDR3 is TGTGCCAGCAGTCGTCCCTTAGCGGGTAACTATGGCTACACCTTC. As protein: CASSRPLAGNYGYTF.

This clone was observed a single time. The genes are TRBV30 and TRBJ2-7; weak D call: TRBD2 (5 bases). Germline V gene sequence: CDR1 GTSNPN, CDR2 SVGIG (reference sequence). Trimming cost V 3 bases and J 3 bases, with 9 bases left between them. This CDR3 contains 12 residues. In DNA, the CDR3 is TGTGCCTGGAGCCCTAGCAACTACGAGCAGTACTTC. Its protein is CAWSPSNYEQYF.

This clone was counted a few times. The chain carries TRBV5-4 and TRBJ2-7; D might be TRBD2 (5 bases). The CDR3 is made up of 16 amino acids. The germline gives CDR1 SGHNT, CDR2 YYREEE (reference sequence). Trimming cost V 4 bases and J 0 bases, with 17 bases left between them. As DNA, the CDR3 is TGTGCCAGCAGCGTCCGCGGAGGCCGGAACTCCTACGAGCAGTACTTC. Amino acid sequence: CASSVRGGRNSYEQYF.

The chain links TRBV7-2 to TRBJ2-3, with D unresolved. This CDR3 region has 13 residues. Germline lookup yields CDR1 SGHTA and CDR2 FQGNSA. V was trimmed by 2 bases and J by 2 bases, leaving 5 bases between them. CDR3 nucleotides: TGTGCCAGCAGCTTACTGAACACAGATACGCAGTATTTT. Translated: CASSLLNTDTQYF.

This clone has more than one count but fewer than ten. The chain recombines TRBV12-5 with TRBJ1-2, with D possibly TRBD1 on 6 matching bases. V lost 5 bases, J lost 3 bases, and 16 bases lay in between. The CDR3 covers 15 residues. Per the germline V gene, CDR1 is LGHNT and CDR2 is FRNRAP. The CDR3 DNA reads TGTGCTAGTGGTCCCCCCCCGGACAGAGACTATGGCTACACCTTC. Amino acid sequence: CASGPPPDRDYGYTF. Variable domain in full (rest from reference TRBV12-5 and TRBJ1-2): DARVTQTPRHKVTEMGQEVTMRCQPILGHNTVFWYRQTMMQGLELLAYFRNRAPLDDSGMPKDRFSAEMPDATLATLKIQPSEPRDSAVYFCASGPPPDRDYGYTFGSGTRLTVV.

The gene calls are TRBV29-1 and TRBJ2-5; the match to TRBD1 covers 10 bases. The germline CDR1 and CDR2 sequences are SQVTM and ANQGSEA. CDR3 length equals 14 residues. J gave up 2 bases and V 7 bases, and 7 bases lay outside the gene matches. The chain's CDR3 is CSARGTGVQETQYF. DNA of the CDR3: TGCAGCGCCCGGGGGACAGGGGTACAAGAGACCCAGTACTTC.

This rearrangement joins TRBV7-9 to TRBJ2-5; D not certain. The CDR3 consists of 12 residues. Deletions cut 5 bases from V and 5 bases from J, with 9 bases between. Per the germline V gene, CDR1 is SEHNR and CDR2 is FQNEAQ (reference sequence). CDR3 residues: CASSSAKETQYF. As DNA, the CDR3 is TGTGCCAGCAGCAGCGCTAAGGAGACCCAGTACTTC.

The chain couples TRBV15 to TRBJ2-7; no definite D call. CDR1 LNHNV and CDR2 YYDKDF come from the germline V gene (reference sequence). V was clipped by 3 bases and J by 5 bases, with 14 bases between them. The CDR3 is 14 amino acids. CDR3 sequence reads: CATSSRYSFHEQYF. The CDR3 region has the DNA TGTGCCACCAGCAGTAGGTATTCTTTCCACGAGCAGTACTTC.

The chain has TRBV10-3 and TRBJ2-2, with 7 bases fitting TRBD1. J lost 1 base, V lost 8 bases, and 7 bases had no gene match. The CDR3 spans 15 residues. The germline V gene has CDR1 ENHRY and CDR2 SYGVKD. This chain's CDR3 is CAIGGQSMNTGELFF. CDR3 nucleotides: TGTGCCATCGGGGGACAGTCCATGAACACCGGGGAGCTGTTTTTT.